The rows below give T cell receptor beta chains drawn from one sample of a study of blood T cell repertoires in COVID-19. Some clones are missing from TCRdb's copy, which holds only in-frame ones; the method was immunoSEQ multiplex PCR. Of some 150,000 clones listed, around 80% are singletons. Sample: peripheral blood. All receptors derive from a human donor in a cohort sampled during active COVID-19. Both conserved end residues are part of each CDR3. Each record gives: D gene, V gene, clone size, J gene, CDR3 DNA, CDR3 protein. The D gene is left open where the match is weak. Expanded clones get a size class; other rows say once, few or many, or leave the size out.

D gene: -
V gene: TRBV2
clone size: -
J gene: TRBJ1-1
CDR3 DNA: TGTGCCAGCCGGTCAGGAACGAACACTGAAGCTTTCTTT
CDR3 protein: CASRSGTNTEAFF

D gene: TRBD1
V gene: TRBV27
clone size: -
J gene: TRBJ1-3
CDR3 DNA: TGTGCCAGCAGTCCTGACAGGGGGCCATCTGGAAACACCATATATTTT
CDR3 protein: CASSPDRGPSGNTIYF

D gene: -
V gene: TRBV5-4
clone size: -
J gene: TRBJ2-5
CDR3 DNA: TGTGCCAGCAGCTTTGGAGGAGGTGAGACCCAGTACTTC
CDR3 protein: CASSFGGGETQYF

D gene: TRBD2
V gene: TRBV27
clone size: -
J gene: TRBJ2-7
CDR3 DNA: TGTGCCAGCAGTTTATTACTAGCGGGAACCATCTACGAGCAGTACTTC
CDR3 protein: CASSLLLAGTIYEQYF

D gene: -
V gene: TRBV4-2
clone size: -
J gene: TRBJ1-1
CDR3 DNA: TGTGCCAGCAGCCGGGCGGGCACCGAACAAGGGGCTTTCTTT
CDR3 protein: CASSRAGTEQGAFF

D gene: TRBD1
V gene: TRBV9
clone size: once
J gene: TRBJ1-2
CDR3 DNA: TGTGCCAGCAGCGCCCACGGGACAGCATCTAACTATGGCTACACCTTC
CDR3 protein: CASSAHGTASNYGYTF

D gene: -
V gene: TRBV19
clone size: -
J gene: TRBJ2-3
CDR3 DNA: TGTGCCAGTAACGATCCCAGGGCGAGCACAGATACGCAGTATTTT
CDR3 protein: CASNDPRASTDTQYF

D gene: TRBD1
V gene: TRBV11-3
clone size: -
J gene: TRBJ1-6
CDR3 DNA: TGTGCCAGCAGCCCTACAGGGGGCAATAATTCACCCCTCCACTTT
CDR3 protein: CASSPTGGNNSPLHF

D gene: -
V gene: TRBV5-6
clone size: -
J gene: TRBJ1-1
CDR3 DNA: TGTGCCAGCAGTCCGGGACACCGAAGGACTGAAGCTTTCTTT
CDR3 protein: CASSPGHRRTEAFF

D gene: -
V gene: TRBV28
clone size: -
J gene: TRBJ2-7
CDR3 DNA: TGTGCCAGCAGCCCCCCCGGACGGAGGGAGCAGTACTTC
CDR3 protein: CASSPPGRREQYF

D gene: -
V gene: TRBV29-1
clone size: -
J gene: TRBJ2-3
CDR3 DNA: TGCAGCGCCCGAAGGGGTCAGGATACGCAGTATTTT
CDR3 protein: CSARRGQDTQYF

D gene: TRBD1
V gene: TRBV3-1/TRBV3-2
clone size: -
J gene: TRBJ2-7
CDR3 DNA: TGTGCCAGCAGCCACCACGGGACAGGGAACGAGCAGTACTTC
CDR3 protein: CASSHHGTGNEQYF

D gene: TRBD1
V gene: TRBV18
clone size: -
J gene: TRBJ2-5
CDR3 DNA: TGTGCCAGCTCACCCGGGACAGTTCGAGGGACCCAGTACTTC
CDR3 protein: CASSPGTVRGTQYF

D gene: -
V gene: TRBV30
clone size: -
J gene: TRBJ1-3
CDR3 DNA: TGTGCCTGGAGTGTACCAGGGTCCTCTGGAAACACCATATATTTT
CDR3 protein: CAWSVPGSSGNTIYF